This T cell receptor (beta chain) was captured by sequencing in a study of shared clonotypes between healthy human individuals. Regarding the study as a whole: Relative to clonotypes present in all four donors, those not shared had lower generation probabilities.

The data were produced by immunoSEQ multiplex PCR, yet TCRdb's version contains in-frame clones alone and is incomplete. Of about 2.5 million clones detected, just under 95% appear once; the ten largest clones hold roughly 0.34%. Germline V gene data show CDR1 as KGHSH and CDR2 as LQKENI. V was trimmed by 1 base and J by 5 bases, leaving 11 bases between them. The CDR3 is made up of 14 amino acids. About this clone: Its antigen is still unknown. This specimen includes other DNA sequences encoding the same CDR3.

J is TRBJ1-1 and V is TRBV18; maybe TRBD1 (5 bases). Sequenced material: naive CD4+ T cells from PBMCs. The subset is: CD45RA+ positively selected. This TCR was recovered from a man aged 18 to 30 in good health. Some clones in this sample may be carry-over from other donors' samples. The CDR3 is CASSPRQGGTEAFF. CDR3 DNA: TGTGCCAGCTCACCACGGCAGGGAGGGACTGAAGCTTTCTTT. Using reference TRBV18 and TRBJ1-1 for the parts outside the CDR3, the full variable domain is NAGVMQNPRHLVRRRGQEARLRCSPMKGHSHVYWYRQLPEEGLKFMVYLQKENIIDESGMPKERFSAEFPKEGPSILRIQQVVRGDSAAYFCASSPRQGGTEAFFGQGTRLTVV.